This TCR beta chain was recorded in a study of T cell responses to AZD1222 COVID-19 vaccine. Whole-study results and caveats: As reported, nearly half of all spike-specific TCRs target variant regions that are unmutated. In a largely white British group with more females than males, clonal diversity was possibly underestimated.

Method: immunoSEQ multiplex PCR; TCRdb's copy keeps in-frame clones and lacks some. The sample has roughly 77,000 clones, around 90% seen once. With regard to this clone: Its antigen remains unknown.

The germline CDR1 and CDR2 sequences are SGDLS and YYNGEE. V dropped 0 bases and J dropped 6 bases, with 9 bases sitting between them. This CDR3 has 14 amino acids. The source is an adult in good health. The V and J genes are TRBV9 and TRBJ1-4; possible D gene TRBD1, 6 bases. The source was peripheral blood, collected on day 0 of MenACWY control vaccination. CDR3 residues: CASSVGDKYEKLFF. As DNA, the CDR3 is TGTGCCAGCAGCGTAGGGGACAAATATGAAAAACTGTTTTTT.